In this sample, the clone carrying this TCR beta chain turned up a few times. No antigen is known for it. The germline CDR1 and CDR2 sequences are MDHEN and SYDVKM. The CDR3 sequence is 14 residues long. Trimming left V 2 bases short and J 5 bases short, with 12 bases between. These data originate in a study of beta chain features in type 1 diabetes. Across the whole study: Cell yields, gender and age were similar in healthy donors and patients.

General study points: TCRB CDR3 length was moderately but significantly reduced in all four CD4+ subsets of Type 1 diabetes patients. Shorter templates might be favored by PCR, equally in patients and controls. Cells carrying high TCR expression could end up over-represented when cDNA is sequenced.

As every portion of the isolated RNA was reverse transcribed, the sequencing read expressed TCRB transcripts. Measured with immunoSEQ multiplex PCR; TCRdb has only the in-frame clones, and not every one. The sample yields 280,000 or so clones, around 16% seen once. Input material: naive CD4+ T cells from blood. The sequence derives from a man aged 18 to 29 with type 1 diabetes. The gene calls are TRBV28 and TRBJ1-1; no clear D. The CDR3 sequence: CASSLPGRRTEAFF. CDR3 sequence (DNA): TGTGCCAGCAGTTTACCCGGCCGGAGGACTGAAGCTTTCTTT.